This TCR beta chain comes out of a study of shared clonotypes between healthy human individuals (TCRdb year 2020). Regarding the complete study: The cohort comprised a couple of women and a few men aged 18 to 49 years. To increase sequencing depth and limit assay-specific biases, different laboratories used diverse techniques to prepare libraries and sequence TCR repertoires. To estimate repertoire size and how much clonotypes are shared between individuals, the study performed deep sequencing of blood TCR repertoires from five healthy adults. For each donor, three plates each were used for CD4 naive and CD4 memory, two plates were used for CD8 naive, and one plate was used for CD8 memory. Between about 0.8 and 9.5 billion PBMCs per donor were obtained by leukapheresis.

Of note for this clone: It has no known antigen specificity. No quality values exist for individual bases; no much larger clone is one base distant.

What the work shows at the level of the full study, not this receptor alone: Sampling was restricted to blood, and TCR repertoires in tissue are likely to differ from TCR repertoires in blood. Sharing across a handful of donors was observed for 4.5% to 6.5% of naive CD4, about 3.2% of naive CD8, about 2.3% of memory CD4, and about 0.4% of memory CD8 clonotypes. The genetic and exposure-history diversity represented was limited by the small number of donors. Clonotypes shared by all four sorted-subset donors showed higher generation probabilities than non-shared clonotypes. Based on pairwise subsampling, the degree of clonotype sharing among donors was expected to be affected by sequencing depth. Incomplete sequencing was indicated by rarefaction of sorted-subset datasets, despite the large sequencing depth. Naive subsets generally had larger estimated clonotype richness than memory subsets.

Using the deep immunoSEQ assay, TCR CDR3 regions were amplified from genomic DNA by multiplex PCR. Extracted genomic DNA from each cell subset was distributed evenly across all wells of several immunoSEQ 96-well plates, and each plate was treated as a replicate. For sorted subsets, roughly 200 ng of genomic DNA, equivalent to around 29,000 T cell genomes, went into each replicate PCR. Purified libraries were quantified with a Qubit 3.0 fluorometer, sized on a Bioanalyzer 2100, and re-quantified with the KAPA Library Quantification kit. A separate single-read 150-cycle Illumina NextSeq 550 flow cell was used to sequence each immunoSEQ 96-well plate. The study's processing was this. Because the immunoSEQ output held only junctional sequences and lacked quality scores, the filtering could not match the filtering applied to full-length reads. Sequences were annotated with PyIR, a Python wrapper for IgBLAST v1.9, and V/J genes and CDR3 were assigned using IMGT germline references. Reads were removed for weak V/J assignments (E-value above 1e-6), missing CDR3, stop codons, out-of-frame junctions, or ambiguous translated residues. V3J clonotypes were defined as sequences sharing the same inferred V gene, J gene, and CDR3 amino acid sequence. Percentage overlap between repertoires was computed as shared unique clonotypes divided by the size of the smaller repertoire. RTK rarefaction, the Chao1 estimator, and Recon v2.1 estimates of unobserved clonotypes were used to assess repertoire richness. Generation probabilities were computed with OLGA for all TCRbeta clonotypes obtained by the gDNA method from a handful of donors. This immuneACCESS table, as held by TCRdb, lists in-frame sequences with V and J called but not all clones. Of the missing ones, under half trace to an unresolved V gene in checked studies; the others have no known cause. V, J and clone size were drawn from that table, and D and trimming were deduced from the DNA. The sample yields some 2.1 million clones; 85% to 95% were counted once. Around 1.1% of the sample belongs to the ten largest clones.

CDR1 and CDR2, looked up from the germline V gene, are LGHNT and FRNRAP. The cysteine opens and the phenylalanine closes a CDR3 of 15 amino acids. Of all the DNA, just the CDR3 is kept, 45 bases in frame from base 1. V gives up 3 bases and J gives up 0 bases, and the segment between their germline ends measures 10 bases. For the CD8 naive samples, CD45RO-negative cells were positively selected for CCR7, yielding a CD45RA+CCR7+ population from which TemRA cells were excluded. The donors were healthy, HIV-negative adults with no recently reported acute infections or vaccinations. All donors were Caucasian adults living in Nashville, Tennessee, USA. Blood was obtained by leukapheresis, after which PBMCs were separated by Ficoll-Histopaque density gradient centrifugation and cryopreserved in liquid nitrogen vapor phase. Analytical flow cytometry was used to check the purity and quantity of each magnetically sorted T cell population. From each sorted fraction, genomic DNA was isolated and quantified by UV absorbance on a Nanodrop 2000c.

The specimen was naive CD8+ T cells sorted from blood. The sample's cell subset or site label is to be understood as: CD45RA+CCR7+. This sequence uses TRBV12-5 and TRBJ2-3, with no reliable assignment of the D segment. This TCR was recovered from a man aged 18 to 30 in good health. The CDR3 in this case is CASGLSGLSTDTQYF. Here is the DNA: TGTGCTAGTGGTTTATCAGGCCTAAGCACAGATACGCAGTATTTT.